Listed here are 16 T cell receptor beta chains from one sample, sequenced in a study of spatial heterogeneity in lung cancer. TCRdb re-called the 5' RACE reads with MiXCR, one entry per CDR3 protein. The sample consists of 9,500 to 12,000 distinct CDR3 sequences, about 8.4% of them appearing once. Time point described: sample taken at primary tumor resection. These receptors' antigens are unknown. Study outcomes and limitations: Intratumoral expanded alpha and beta TCR counts were found to track tumor mutation counts.

Sequencing used lung tumor tissue, obtained at surgery. These receptors all stem from a female donor with early-stage non-small cell lung cancer.

Concerning this clonotype itself: This beta chain slipped into a library made for alpha chains as a stray read, so its size is not meaningful. The chain couples TRBV6-1 to TRBJ1-2; no firm D call. Germline V lookup: CDR1 MNHNS, CDR2 SASEGT. The V end lost 2 bases, the J end lost 8 bases, and 12 bases lay between the germline ends. This CDR3 contains 13 residues. In DNA, the CDR3 is TGTGCCAGCAGTGAACCACGCCCCGGGGGCTACACCTTC. This translates into CASSEPRPGGYTF.

In its sample, this clonotype was seen many times. Being off target in a library aimed at alpha chains, this beta chain has a size of little meaning. The J gene is TRBJ2-1, the V gene TRBV7-9; D call uncertain. The CDR3 loop spans 12 amino acids. Deletions cut 3 bases from V and 0 bases from J, with 0 bases between. Germline CDR1 SEHNR, CDR2 FQNEAQ (reference sequence). The CDR3 loop reads CASSFSYNEQFF. The CDR3 nucleotides read TGTGCCAGCAGCTTCTCCTACAATGAGCAGTTCTTC.

This clonotype is medium-sized in the sample. Found in a library prepared for alpha chains, this beta chain is an off-target read, and its abundance has little meaning. This chain links TRBV7-2 with TRBJ1-5; 8 bases fit TRBD1. Trimming cost V 2 bases and J 5 bases; bases outside gene matches: 2. This CDR3 has 14 amino acids. Germline V gene sequence: CDR1 SGHTA, CDR2 FQGNSA. CDR3 sequence: CASSLQTGDQPQHF. The CDR3 DNA reads as TGTGCCAGCAGCTTACAGACAGGGGATCAGCCCCAGCATTTT.

Regarding this clonotype: Since it is a stray read in a library aimed at alpha chains, this beta chain has a size that is not meaningful. CDR3 sequence (DNA): TGCGCCCGCTCATATGGACAGGGGGCTTTCTCCGGGAACACAGATACGCAGTATTTT. The encoded protein is CARSYGQGAFSGNTDTQYF. This chain uses TRBV5-1 with TRBJ2-3; 11 bases fit TRBD1. The CDR3 is 19 residues long. Trimming at V came to 10 bases and at J to 2 bases, leaving 21 bases not matched to a gene. The germline V gene encodes CDR1 SGHRS and CDR2 YFSETQ.

Of note for this clonotype: This beta chain was picked up by a library intended for alpha chains and is off target, so its count carries little meaning. The chain uses TRBV12-3 or TRBV12-4 and TRBJ2-7; D gene unclear. The V end was cut by 7 bases, the J end by 4 bases, with 14 bases between. The CDR3 is 13 amino acids. The CDR3 here is CASTPAPGYEQYF. Written as DNA, the CDR3 is TGTGCCAGCACCCCGGCTCCCGGATACGAGCAGTACTTC.

This clonotype has ten or more counts. A library made for alpha chains picked up this beta chain off target, so its size means little. This chain connects TRBV28 to TRBJ1-5, with D possibly TRBD1 on 5 matching bases. V gave up 3 bases and J gave up 2 bases, with 11 bases separating them. This CDR3 comprises 15 residues. Germline values: CDR1 MDHEN, CDR2 SYDVKM. The CDR3 DNA reads TGTGCCAGCAGTTTTGAGGGGCCAGGCAATCAGCCCCAGCATTTT. As protein: CASSFEGPGNQPQHF.

This clonotype was counted ten times or more. In a library made to pick up alpha chains, this beta chain is a stray read with a size that means little. The J gene is TRBJ2-2, the V gene TRBV29-1; the D is unclear. This CDR3 is built from 14 residues. Trimming took off 6 bases at V and 0 bases at J, with 11 bases between the two ends. Germline V gene sequence: CDR1 SQVTM, CDR2 ANQGSEA. CDR3 in DNA: TGCAGCGTCCGCCGGGCAGCGAACACCGGGGAGCTGTTTTTT. Protein sequence: CSVRRAANTGELFF.

This clonotype was counted many times. This beta chain came through as a stray read in a library set up for alpha chains, and its size says little. The chain combines TRBV12-3 or TRBV12-4 with TRBJ2-2; 10 bases map to TRBD2. There are 15 residues in the CDR3. V dropped 4 bases and J dropped 2; count of bases not matched to a gene: 1. The CDR3 is CASSSSGGNTGELFF. The CDR3 DNA follows: TGTGCCAGCAGTTCTAGCGGGGGCAACACCGGGGAGCTGTTTTTT.

This clonotype occurred many times. This beta chain turned up in a library designed for alpha chains; as an off-target read, its abundance says little. The CDR3 DNA follows: TGTGCCAGCAGTTCGGGAGGAGGGGGACCCTACGAGCAGTACTTC. Translating it yields CASSSGGGGPYEQYF. The chain has TRBV7-3 and TRBJ2-7, with D tentatively TRBD2 (7 bases). The CDR3 has 15 residues. V lost 6 bases to trimming and J lost 2 bases, with 17 bases between them. Germline-derived CDR1 and CDR2 are SGHTA and FQGTGA.

Concerning this clonotype itself: Little can be read into the size of this beta chain, an off-target read in a library designed for alpha chains. V usage is TRBV3-1 and J usage is TRBJ2-5, with D tentatively TRBD2 (5 bases). Germline CDR1 is LGHDT and CDR2 is YNNKEL (reference sequence). The CDR3 covers 15 residues. The V and J ends lost 0 bases and 4 bases respectively, with 12 bases between them. CDR3 amino acids: CASSQDAGEGETQYF. The CDR3 DNA reads TGTGCCAGCAGCCAAGATGCGGGCGAGGGAGAGACCCAGTACTTC.

In this sample, this clonotype turned up many times. Within a library made for alpha chains, this beta chain is off target, and its count is uninformative. The V gene is TRBV11-2, the J gene TRBJ2-3; D tentatively fits TRBD1 or TRBD2 (5 bases each). CDR1 and CDR2 (germline): SGHAT, FQNNGV. This CDR3 comprises 14 residues. V lost 2 bases, J lost 5 bases, and 11 bases lay in between. This CDR3 is CASSLMAGRDTQYF. The CDR3 region has the DNA TGTGCCAGCAGCTTAATGGCAGGGAGAGATACGCAGTATTTT.

On this clonotype itself: This beta chain slipped into a library made for alpha chains as a stray read, so its size is not meaningful. This chain joins TRBV6-1 and TRBJ1-2, with no clear D. The CDR3 length is 14 residues. The germline V and J ends were trimmed by 1 base and 8 bases, with 14 bases remaining between them. The germline V gene encodes CDR1 MNHNS and CDR2 SASEGT. The CDR3 DNA follows: TGTGCCAGCAGTGAAGACCTTGCATTACTCGGCTACACCTTC. It specifies CASSEDLALLGYTF.

This clonotype has ten or more counts. This beta chain lies outside the target of a library built for alpha chains; its clone size means little. The chain links TRBV5-1 to TRBJ1-1, with D perhaps matching TRBD1 (5 bases). V was trimmed by 3 bases and J by 4 bases, leaving 19 bases between them. CDR3 length: 16 amino acids. Germline loops: CDR1 SGHRS, CDR2 YFSETQ. For the CDR3, the DNA is TGCGCCAGCAGCTCGCTGGGGGAAATAGGTACCACTGAAGCTTTCTTT. Its translation: CASSSLGEIGTTEAFF. Looking up the rest from reference TRBV5-1 and TRBJ1-1 gives the full variable domain: KAGVTQTPRYLIKTRGQQVTLSCSPISGHRSVSWYQQTPGQGLQFLFEYFSETQRNKGNFPGRFSGRQFSNSRSEMNVSTLELGDSALYLCASSSLGEIGTTEAFFGQGTRLTVV.

This clonotype was recorded a few times. Because the library targeted alpha chains, this beta chain is an off-target read whose size means little. The chain employs TRBV2 and TRBJ1-4, with D perhaps matching TRBD1 (5 bases). From germline, CDR1 is SNHLY and CDR2 FYNNEI. This CDR3 has 18 residues. Trimming cost V 1 base and J 6 bases, with 21 bases left between them. CDR3 loop: CASSEGQTSNLDDEKLFF. In DNA form, the CDR3 reads TGTGCCAGCAGTGAAGGACAGACCTCGAACTTGGACGATGAAAAACTGTTTTTT.

As for this clonotype: Since the library was made to target alpha chains, this beta chain is a stray read and its abundance is not meaningful. The chain carries TRBV7-3 and TRBJ1-2; 8 bases line up with TRBD1. This CDR3 is built from 17 residues. With V trimmed by 2 bases and J by 8 bases, 16 bases remained unmatched. CDR1 is SGHTA and CDR2 is FQGTGA in the germline V gene. The CDR3 coding sequence is TGTGCCAGCAGCTTAGGAAGGATCGCAGGGGGCCGTCGAGGCTACACCTTC. It encodes CASSLGRIAGGRRGYTF. Complete variable domain (other parts from reference TRBV7-3 and TRBJ1-2): GAGVSQTPSNKVTEKGKYVELRCDPISGHTALYWYRQSLGQGPEFLIYFQGTGAADDSGLPNDRFFAVRPEGSVSTLKIQRTERGDSAVYLCASSLGRIAGGRRGYTFGSGTRLTVV.

This clonotype appeared many times. Being off target in a library aimed at alpha chains, this beta chain has a size of little meaning. The CDR3 loop reads CASSLDGPGATYEQYF. DNA of the CDR3: TGTGCCAGCAGCTTGGACGGCCCAGGGGCTACCTACGAGCAGTACTTC. The rearrangement uses TRBV5-5 and TRBJ2-7, with a weak D call TRBD1 (6 bases). V gave up 0 bases and J gave up 2 bases, with 15 bases separating them. Per germline, CDR1 SGHKS and CDR2 YYEKEE (reference sequence). This CDR3 is 16 amino acids long. Filled out from reference TRBV5-5 and TRBJ2-7, the complete variable domain reads DAGVTQSPTHLIKTRGQQVTLRCSPISGHKSVSWYQQVLGQGPQFIFQYYEKEERGRGNFPDRFSARQFPNYSSELNVNALLLGDSALYLCASSLDGPGATYEQYFGPGTRLTVT.